The source of this TCR beta chain is a study of blood T cells in healthy people across ages. General study findings and limits: Both higher diversity and more naive CD4+ cells marked long-lived donors when set against aged donors. Not knowing donor CMV status may have confounded expanded clonotype changes.

The table lists this clonotype with a few counts. As yet, its antigen is unknown. The second PCR ran roughly 7 to 11 cycles with a sample-barcoded 5' primer and J-beta primers. Each of the cDNA molecules was tagged by a template-switch adaptor with 12 random nucleotides. TCRdb processed the 5' RACE reads anew with MiXCR; each CDR3 protein has one entry. The data contain some 1.1 million distinct CDR3 sequences, 35% to 40% of them seen just once; the ten biggest clones take up 13%. Germline V gives CDR1 SQVTM, CDR2 ANQGSEA. V was clipped by 3 bases and J by 2 bases; unmatched bases: 2. The CDR3 loop spans 14 amino acids. PBMCs, at least 6 million per sample, were isolated.

V and J are TRBV29-1 and TRBJ2-2, with 8 positions matching TRBD1. Input material: blood. This sequence was found in a man younger than 30 in good health. CDR3 coding DNA: TGCAGCGTTGACAGGGGGCTTAACACCGGGGAGCTGTTTTTT. Translating it yields CSVDRGLNTGELFF.